This T cell receptor (beta chain) originates from a study of glioma-infiltrating T cells after dendritic cell vaccination. Study information: Glioblastoma patients came from Phase I and II dendritic cell vaccination trials. Dendritic cell vaccine was injected intradermally three times, biweekly. General observations from the study: The cohort had few patients with full blood and tumor sets.

TCRdb's table, derived via immunoSEQ multiplex PCR, lists solely in-frame clones and lacks some. The sample holds about 58,000 clones, about four fifths seen once. For this clone: Its matching antigen is unknown.

The time point was: after dendritic cell vaccination, including at tumor progression/relapse. The CDR3 has 16 residues. V was pared by 5 bases and J by 1 base, with 17 bases between. Germline V gene data show CDR1 as SGHVS and CDR2 as FQNEAQ. The V call is TRBV7-8, the J call TRBJ1-2; a weak D match, TRBD1 (6 bases). The sample in question was blood, obtained after dendritic cell vaccination. This clonotype was sampled from a human donor with glioblastoma. The CDR3 bases are TGTGCCAGCAGCCGAAGTAGGACAGTCGATAACTATGGCTACACCTTC. It translates to CASSRSRTVDNYGYTF.